The 26 T cell receptor beta chains presented below share a single source sample, sequenced in a study of CD8 T cells in ankylosing spondylitis. Regarding the study as a whole: For ankylosing spondylitis blood, a TCR beta motif of 8 or 9 highly homologous variants appeared characteristic.

TCRdb processed the 5' RACE reads anew with MiXCR; each CDR3 protein has one entry. The sample has over 400,000 distinct CDR3 sequences, 25% to 30% seen once. No antigen has been identified for these receptors. Material: blood, either unsorted or a sorted T cell fraction (not recorded which). These receptors originate from a male donor with ankylosing spondylitis.

The chain employs TRBV20-1 and TRBJ1-5; 9 bases are a match to TRBD1. V trimming: 5 bases; J trimming: 1 base; junction bases outside the gene matches: 3. Germline V gene data show CDR1 as DFQATT and CDR2 as SNEGSKA (reference sequence). The CDR3 contains 14 residues. The CDR3 sequence: CSAWTGDSNQPQHF. The CDR3 DNA reads as TGCAGTGCTTGGACAGGGGACAGCAATCAGCCCCAGCATTTT.

The CDR3: CASSPGQRNTEAFF. The CDR3 DNA follows: TGTGCCAGCAGCCCGGGACAGAGGAACACTGAAGCTTTCTTT. The chain combines TRBV5-6 with TRBJ1-1, with 7 bases identical to TRBD1. This CDR3 is 14 amino acids long. V trimming: 4 bases; J trimming: 1 base; junction bases outside the gene matches: 4. Germline assignment: CDR1 SGHDT and CDR2 YYEEEE.

This clonotype has only a few counts. V is TRBV24-1 and J is TRBJ2-3; the D is unclear. V was shortened by 9 bases and J by 4 bases, with 7 bases between the two germline ends. There are 11 residues in the CDR3. Looked up from germline, CDR1 is KGHDR and CDR2 is SFDVKD. CDR3 sequence: CATVFSDTQYF. The CDR3, as DNA: TGTGCCACCGTGTTCTCAGATACGCAGTATTTT.

This clonotype was counted many times. V is TRBV10-3 and J is TRBJ2-5; D might be TRBD1 (6 bases). The ends were cut back, 0 bases at V and 1 base at J, with 6 bases in the middle. There are 14 residues in the CDR3. CDR1 and CDR2 (germline): ENHRY, SYGVKD. CDR3: CAISESRGQETQYF. Written as DNA, the CDR3 is TGTGCCATCAGTGAGTCCAGGGGCCAAGAGACCCAGTACTTC.

V and J are TRBV10-3 and TRBJ1-4; tentatively, D is TRBD1 (6 bases). Germline CDR1 is ENHRY and CDR2 is SYGVKD. The ends were cut back, 10 bases at V and 0 bases at J, with 18 bases in the middle. CDR3 length: 16 residues. The CDR3 spells CATQSPRQATNEKLFF. The CDR3 DNA reads as TGTGCCACCCAGTCACCTCGACAGGCAACTAATGAAAAACTGTTTTTT.

This clonotype turned up a few times. The gene calls are TRBV3-1 and TRBJ1-1; D uncertain. The CDR3 sequence is 12 residues long. CDR1 LGHDT and CDR2 YNNKEL come from the germline V gene (reference sequence). The ends were cut back, 4 bases at V and 7 bases at J, with 10 bases in the middle. The CDR3 bases are TGTGCCAGCAGCCGAGAGGGAAGTGAAGCTTTCTTT. Its protein is CASSREGSEAFF.

This clonotype was detected only a few times. The chain carries TRBV7-2 and TRBJ2-7, with TRBD2 matching 7 bases. The length of the CDR3 is 13 residues. Germline V lookup: CDR1 SGHTA, CDR2 FQGNSA. J was trimmed by 7 bases and V by 5 bases; bases with no gene match: 8. The CDR3 region is CASSTTSYREQYV. In DNA, the CDR3 is TGTGCCAGCAGCACGACTAGCTATAGGGAGCAGTACGTC.

The table lists this clonotype with many counts. The rearrangement uses TRBV24-1 and TRBJ2-3; D unresolved. CDR3 size: 14 residues. Trimming removed 6 bases at V and 5 bases at J, with 14 bases between. The germline CDR1 and CDR2 sequences are KGHDR and SFDVKD. The CDR3 sequence is CATSSDGYKDTQYF. In nucleotides, the CDR3 is TGTGCCACCAGTTCCGACGGGTACAAAGATACGCAGTATTTT.

The chain links TRBV20-1 to TRBJ2-1; TRBD2 aligns across 8 bases. CDR1 and CDR2 from the germline V gene are DFQATT and SNEGSKA (reference sequence). The CDR3 contains 17 residues. The V segment lost 1 base and the J segment 0 bases; nucleotides outside the gene matches: 8. In nucleotides, the CDR3 is TGCAGTGCTAGAGTCCCAAGCGGGAGAAACTCCTACAATGAGCAGTTCTTC. Translation gives CSARVPSGRNSYNEQFF.

This chain links TRBV20-1 with TRBJ2-5; 7 positions match TRBD2. V shed 4 bases, J shed 5 bases, and the junction held 10 bases outside the gene matches. Per the germline V gene, CDR1 is DFQATT and CDR2 is SNEGSKA (reference sequence). This CDR3 comprises 14 residues. In DNA form, the CDR3 reads TGCAGTGCTAATGTTGGCGGGAGCGGGGAGACCCAGTACTTC. This encodes CSANVGGSGETQYF.

This clonotype turned up a few times. The chain has TRBV14 and TRBJ2-7; 9 bases match TRBD1. This CDR3 is built from 15 residues. J lost 1 base, V lost 8 bases, and 9 bases had no gene match. Germline-derived CDR1 and CDR2 are SGHDN and FVKESK. The CDR3 loop reads CASPLGQGHSYEQYV. CDR3 in DNA: TGTGCCAGCCCCCTGGGACAGGGTCATTCCTACGAGCAGTACGTC.

The CDR3 DNA is TGTGCCAGCAGCCTCGTGGGCAGGGGGTACACCGGGGAGCTGTTTTTT. This translates into CASSLVGRGYTGELFF. The chain joins TRBV2 to TRBJ2-2; TRBD1 matches at 7 bases. V lost 6 bases, J lost 3 bases, and 10 bases stayed unmatched. CDR3 size: 16 residues. Per germline, CDR1 SNHLY and CDR2 FYNNEI.

Many counts were recorded for this clonotype. The chain employs TRBV10-3 and TRBJ1-1; 7 positions agree with TRBD1. The CDR3 runs 16 residues. After removal of 3 bases from V and 3 bases from J, the junction contained 10 bases not matched to a gene. Germline-derived CDR1 and CDR2 are ENHRY and SYGVKD. CDR3 protein: CAISDGRGLRDTEAFF. The CDR3 DNA sequence: TGTGCCATCAGTGATGGGAGGGGGCTTCGAGACACTGAAGCTTTCTTT.

This clonotype was detected only a few times. The genes are TRBV15 and TRBJ2-1; D gene ambiguous. The ends were cut back, 5 bases at V and 4 bases at J, with 12 bases in the middle. The germline CDR1 and CDR2 sequences are LNHNV and YYDKDF (reference sequence). The CDR3 sequence is 14 residues long. The CDR3 here is CATSPPTEYNEQFF. In DNA, the CDR3 is TGTGCCACCAGCCCTCCGACGGAATACAATGAGCAGTTCTTC.

This clonotype turned up a few times. This chain joins TRBV7-9 and TRBJ2-2, with TRBD2 matching over 8 bases. Losses at the gene ends were 5 bases for V and 4 bases for J; bases not matched to a gene: 3. Looked up from germline, CDR1 is SEHNR and CDR2 is FQNEAQ (reference sequence). The CDR3 length is 14 residues. The CDR3 here is CASSREGGTGELFF. The DNA for the CDR3 is TGTGCCAGCAGCCGGGAGGGCGGCACCGGGGAGCTGTTTTTT.

The V call is TRBV11-2, the J call TRBJ2-7; D ambiguous. In germline, CDR1 is SGHAT, CDR2 FQNNGV. The CDR3 runs to 15 residues. Trimming removed 5 bases at V and 2 bases at J, with 16 bases between. The CDR3 DNA is TGTGCCAGCAGCCTACTTAAGTGGGGAACCTACGAGCAGTACTTC. Protein sequence: CASSLLKWGTYEQYF.

The genes are TRBV5-8 and TRBJ1-2, with TRBD1 matching 7 bases. In germline, CDR1 is SGHTS, CDR2 YDEGEE. The V segment lost 5 bases and the J segment 5 bases; nucleotides outside the gene matches: 6. This CDR3 is built from 13 residues. CDR3 bases: TGTGCCAGCAGACAAACAGGGGTTTATGGCTACACCTTC. Amino acid sequence: CASRQTGVYGYTF.

This clonotype came up a few times. The rearrangement links TRBV7-9 to TRBJ2-5; TRBD2 aligns across 10 bases. The CDR3 has 17 amino acids. J gave up 2 bases and V 3 bases, and 9 bases lay outside the gene matches. CDR1 is SEHNR and CDR2 is FQNEAQ in the germline V gene (reference sequence). In DNA form, the CDR3 reads TGTGCCAGCAGCTTCCGAGCTGGGACTAGCGTACAAGAGACCCAGTACTTC. Residues: CASSFRAGTSVQETQYF.

The chain recombines TRBV11-2 with TRBJ2-7; D gene uncertain. The CDR3 runs to 12 residues. V was trimmed by 5 bases and J by 6 bases, leaving 11 bases between them. Germline CDR1 is SGHAT and CDR2 is FQNNGV. The CDR3 DNA sequence: TGTGCCAGCAGCGAACAAGTCGGCGAGCAGTACGTC. Translating gives CASSEQVGEQYV.

Written as DNA, the CDR3 is TGTGCCAGCAGCCGCCCAGGATCCACTGGAAACACCATATATTTT. Protein sequence: CASSRPGSTGNTIYF. The gene calls are TRBV5-4 and TRBJ1-3; D is uncertain. This CDR3 spans 15 amino acids. CDR1 is SGHNT, CDR2 YYREEE, per germline (reference sequence). The germline V and J ends were trimmed by 4 bases and 2 bases, with 13 bases remaining between them.

This clonotype is a singleton in its sample. Germline and junction disagree at one end, which may indicate a read error. The rearrangement links TRBV3-1 to TRBJ2-6; D is unclear. Germline V gene sequence: CDR1 LGHDT, CDR2 YNNKEL (reference sequence). CDR3 length equals 15 residues. The CDR3 DNA follows: TGTGCCAGCAGCGAAGACGTGGCTGGGGCCAACGTCCTGACTTTC. It yields the protein CASSEDVAGANVLTF.

This clonotype occurred a few times. The V call is TRBV11-2, the J call TRBJ2-1; TRBD2 matches 8 bases. The V and J ends lost 1 base and 1 base, in that order; junction bases with no gene match: 12. There are 19 residues in the CDR3. In germline, CDR1 is SGHAT, CDR2 FQNNGV. The CDR3: CASSLGGLGVPKSYNEQFF. DNA of the CDR3: TGTGCCAGCAGCTTAGGGGGACTAGGGGTTCCGAAATCCTACAATGAGCAGTTCTTC.

The chain uses TRBV14 and TRBJ2-7; 7 positions agree with TRBD2. This CDR3 comprises 14 residues. CDR1 and CDR2 from the germline V gene are SGHDN and FVKESK. V was clipped by 4 bases and J by 5 bases; unmatched bases: 8. CDR3 region: CASSPRGAGNEQYF. The CDR3 DNA reads TGTGCCAGCAGCCCCCGTGGAGCGGGAAACGAGCAGTACTTC.

This sequence joins TRBV7-2 and TRBJ2-5; D remains ambiguous. The CDR3 contains 14 residues. The germline CDR1 and CDR2 sequences are SGHTA and FQGNSA. The V and J ends lost 3 bases and 2 bases respectively, with 10 bases between them. CDR3 DNA: TGTGCCAGCAGCTTGCAGAGTCTACAAGAGACCCAGTACTTC. This translates into CASSLQSLQETQYF. The whole variable domain, filled in from reference TRBV7-2 and TRBJ2-5, reads GAGVSQSPSNKVTEKGKDVELRCDPISGHTALYWYRQSLGQGLEFLIYFQGNSAPDKSGLPSDRFSAERTGGSVSTLTIQRTQQEDSAVYLCASSLQSLQETQYFGPGTRLLVL.

A note on this clonotype: The junction and the germline gene differ at one end; a read error may be behind it. V and J are TRBV3-1 and TRBJ2-1; 7 positions agree with TRBD2. Germline V CDR1 and CDR2: LGHDT, YNNKEL (reference sequence). The CDR3 is 15 residues long. This CDR3 is CACSQDGGEHNEQFF. DNA of the CDR3: TGTGCCTGCAGCCAAGATGGGGGGGAGCACAATGAGCAGTTCTTC.

The chain links TRBV6-2 or TRBV6-3 to TRBJ1-2; D is unclear. CDR3 size: 14 residues. V was trimmed by 5 bases and J by 2 bases, leaving 12 bases between them. In germline, CDR1 is MNHEY, CDR2 SVGEGT. CDR3 residues: CASSIGSANYGYTF. CDR3 coding DNA: TGTGCCAGCAGTATCGGGTCGGCAAACTATGGCTACACCTTC.